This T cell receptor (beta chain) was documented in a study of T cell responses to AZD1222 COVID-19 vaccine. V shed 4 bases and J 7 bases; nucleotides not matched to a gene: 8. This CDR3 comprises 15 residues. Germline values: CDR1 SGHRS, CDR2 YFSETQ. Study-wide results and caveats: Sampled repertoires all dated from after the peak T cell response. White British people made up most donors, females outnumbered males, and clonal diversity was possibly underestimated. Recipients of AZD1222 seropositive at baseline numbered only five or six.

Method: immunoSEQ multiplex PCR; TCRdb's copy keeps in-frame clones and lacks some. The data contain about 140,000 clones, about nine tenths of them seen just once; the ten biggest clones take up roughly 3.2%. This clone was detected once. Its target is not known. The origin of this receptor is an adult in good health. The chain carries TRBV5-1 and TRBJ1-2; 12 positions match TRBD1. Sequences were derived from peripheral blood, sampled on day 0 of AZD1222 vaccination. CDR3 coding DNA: TGCGCCAGCAGCGTGGGACAGGGGGCGTTGTTTGGCTACACCTTC. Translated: CASSVGQGALFGYTF.